The 7 T cell receptor beta chains presented below share a single source sample, sequenced in a study of T cell responses to AZD1222 COVID-19 vaccine. The repertoire was sequenced with immunoSEQ multiplex PCR; TCRdb's copy has only in-frame clones and lacks some. The table shows over 150,000 clones, with about nine tenths occurring only once. The sequenced sample was peripheral blood, obtained on day 0 of AZD1222 vaccination. These receptors all stem from an adult in good health.

V is TRBV10-3 and J is TRBJ1-6; D is uncertain. The CDR3 length is 14 residues. The germline gives CDR1 ENHRY, CDR2 SYGVKD. V lost 6 bases, J lost 3 bases, and 9 bases lay in between. The CDR3 DNA reads as TGTGCCATCAGCCACCCCGGCTATAATTCACCCCTCCACTTT. Amino acid sequence: CAISHPGYNSPLHF.

This clone occurred once. The chain uses TRBV9 and TRBJ2-5, with TRBD1 matching 8 bases. This CDR3 comprises 16 residues. J was trimmed by 1 base and V by 4 bases; bases with no gene match: 9. CDR1 SGDLS and CDR2 YYNGEE come from the germline V gene. CDR3: CASSNTGTGLQETQYF. The DNA for the CDR3 is TGTGCCAGCAGCAATACCGGGACAGGCCTCCAAGAGACCCAGTACTTC.

The chain links TRBV4-1 to TRBJ2-3, with 7 nucleotides matching TRBD1. The J segment lost 2 bases and the V segment lost 4 bases, leaving 6 bases of the junction unmatched. The CDR3 covers 15 residues. Germline V gene sequence: CDR1 MGHRA, CDR2 YSYEKL. The CDR3 DNA reads as TGCGCCAGCAGCCGGCTAGGGGGCACCACAGATACGCAGTATTTT. Translating gives CASSRLGGTTDTQYF.

This clone came up a few times. The chain employs TRBV6-1 and TRBJ1-2, with 7 bases aligning to TRBD1. Germline CDR1 reads MNHNS; CDR2 reads SASEGT. Germline trimming cut 3 bases from V and 4 bases from J; bases unmatched to any gene: 5. The CDR3 has 14 amino acids. The CDR3 is CASSEWTGPYGYTF. The CDR3, as DNA: TGTGCCAGCAGTGAGTGGACAGGCCCCTATGGCTACACCTTC.

The rearrangement joins TRBV19 to TRBJ1-6; 7 positions agree with TRBD1. Germline lookup yields CDR1 LNHDA and CDR2 SQIVND (reference sequence). This CDR3 region has 14 residues. V lost 3 bases, J lost 5 bases, and 1 base stayed unmatched. The DNA of the CDR3 is TGTGCCAGTAGTATTACAGGGGATAATTCACCCCTCCACTTT. Translation: CASSITGDNSPLHF.

This chain uses TRBV19 with TRBJ1-6, with 8 bases aligning to TRBD1. The CDR3 length is 15 residues. V trimming: 5 bases; J trimming: 3 bases; junction bases outside the gene matches: 3. Germline V gives CDR1 LNHDA, CDR2 SQIVND (reference sequence). CDR3 loop: CASSLGQVYNSPLHF. In DNA form, the CDR3 reads TGTGCCAGTAGTTTGGGACAGGTCTATAATTCACCCCTCCACTTT.

The rearrangement uses TRBV5-1 and TRBJ1-2; TRBD1 aligns across 8 bases. The CDR3 loop spans 15 amino acids. Unmatched junction bases numbered 11, after V lost 6 bases and J lost 4 bases. Germline CDR1 reads SGHRS; CDR2 reads YFSETQ. The CDR3 here is CASNNGQGSVYGYTF. In DNA form, the CDR3 reads TGCGCCAGCAACAACGGACAGGGCTCTGTCTATGGCTACACCTTC.